Below, one T cell receptor beta chain is given with its context. TCRdb derives one entry per CDR3 protein from the 5' RACE reads, leaving out DNA. This table holds more than 300,000 distinct CDR3 sequences. These data belong to a study of monozygotic twins with inflammatory bowel disease. Donors gave approximately 2.5 ml of blood apiece. There are 19 residues in the CDR3. The TCR sequence derives from a human donor with ulcerative colitis or Crohn's disease, or a healthy co-twin of an affected twin (not recorded which). V and J are TRBV21-1 and TRBJ1-5. TRBV21-1 is marked as a pseudogene. Material for sequencing was blood. CDR3 loop: CASSKRFVGVPTSNQPQHF.